These 5 T cell receptor beta chains were all obtained from the same sample, sequenced in a study of T cells in Graves' hyperthyroidism and ophthalmopathy. Amplification of TCR beta CDR3 regions was performed using RNA transcripts as template. The HTBI primer set served for first-round RT-PCR of the TCR CDR3. MiXCR, applied by TCRdb to the multiplex PCR reads, yields one record per CDR3 protein. The sample lists 500,000 or so distinct CDR3 sequences; 15% to 20% were seen once. Material for sequencing was blood. All receptors derive from a woman aged 25 to 39 with Graves' ophthalmopathy.

In this sample, this clonotype turned up many times. This rearrangement joins TRBV27 to TRBJ2-3; 7 bases match TRBD2. V gave up 2 bases and J gave up 5 bases; unmatched junction bases: 10. This CDR3 has 16 residues. Germline V gene sequence: CDR1 MNHEY, CDR2 SMNVEV (reference sequence). The CDR3 region is CASSLRAAGEIDTQYF. CDR3 coding DNA: TGTGCCAGCAGTTTACGAGCTGCGGGGGAAATAGATACGCAGTATTTT.

This clonotype occurred many times. V usage is TRBV14 and J usage is TRBJ2-7; D possibly corresponds to TRBD1 (6 bases). CDR1 is SGHDN, CDR2 FVKESK, per germline. The CDR3 sequence is 14 residues long. V shed 3 bases and J shed 3 bases, with 12 bases lying between them. CDR3 coding DNA: TGTGCCAGCAGCCACCCCGGGACATACTACGAGCAGTACTTC. Residues: CASSHPGTYYEQYF.

The V gene is TRBV25-1, the J gene TRBJ2-2, with D tentatively TRBD2 (5 bases). In germline, CDR1 is MGHDK, CDR2 SYGVNS. The V end lost 7 bases, the J end lost 4 bases, and 10 bases lay between the germline ends. The CDR3 consists of 13 residues. CDR3 bases: TGTGCCAGCATTCGGGGTAGCACCGGGGAGCTGTTTTTT. Its translation is CASIRGSTGELFF.

This clonotype was found many times. The V and J genes are TRBV12-3 or TRBV12-4 and TRBJ2-7; D possibly matches TRBD1 or TRBD2 (5 bases each). The ends were cut back, 6 bases at V and 8 bases at J, with 11 bases in the middle. There are 11 residues in the CDR3. In DNA form, the CDR3 reads TGTGCCAGCAGACTAGGGGTGCAGCAGTACTTC. Its translation: CASRLGVQQYF.

The rearrangement uses TRBV2 and TRBJ1-5; D unresolved. The length of the CDR3 is 16 residues. V lost 9 bases to trimming and J lost 1 base, with 19 bases between them. The V gene's germline CDR1 is SNHLY and CDR2 FYNNEI. CDR3 in amino acids: CASLASSGTSNQPQHF. The CDR3 DNA follows: TGTGCCAGTCTCGCGAGCAGCGGAACGAGCAATCAGCCCCAGCATTTT.